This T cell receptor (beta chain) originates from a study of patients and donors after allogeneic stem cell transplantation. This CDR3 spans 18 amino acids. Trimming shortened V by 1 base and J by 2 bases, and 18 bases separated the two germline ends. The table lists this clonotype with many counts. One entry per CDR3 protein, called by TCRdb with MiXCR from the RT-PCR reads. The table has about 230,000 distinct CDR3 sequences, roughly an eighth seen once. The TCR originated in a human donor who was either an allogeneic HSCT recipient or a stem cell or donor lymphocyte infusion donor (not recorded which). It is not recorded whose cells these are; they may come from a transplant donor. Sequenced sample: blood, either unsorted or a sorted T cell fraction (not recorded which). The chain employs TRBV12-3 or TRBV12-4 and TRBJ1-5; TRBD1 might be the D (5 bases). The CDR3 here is CASSLEVGGGLGNQPQHF. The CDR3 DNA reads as TGTGCCAGCAGTTTAGAGGTGGGGGGTGGACTAGGCAATCAGCCCCAGCATTTT.